This paragraph covers one T cell receptor beta chain sequence. There is no known antigen for this receptor. Library construction relied on 5' RACE. For each TCR library, approximately 3,700 ng of total RNA was used. cDNA was synthesized with SMARTScribe reverse transcriptase in eight separate reactions per sample. During cDNA synthesis, unique molecular identifiers containing a 6-nucleotide sample barcode were introduced by template switching. Amplification of TCRalpha and TCRbeta cDNA involved two nested PCRs of approximately 17 and 9 cycles, and each PCR was followed by bead purification. Before amplification, the cDNA was both treated with uracil DNA-glycosylase and purified with the QIAquick PCR purification kit. The second PCR added Illumina TruSeq-compatible adapters along with sample-specific barcodes. TapeStation and Qubit were used to check library quality and concentration, and 4 to 6 ng of each library went into the pool. Sequencing of the pooled libraries was done on an Illumina HiSeq2500 single-index Rapid Run using custom sequencing primers and 2 x 100 bp reads. In the authors' own workflow: MiGEC version 1.2.6 was used for UMI-based consensus assembly to correct PCR and sequencing errors. V(D)J alignment, clonotype assembly and CDR3 extraction were performed with MiXCR version 2.1.1. Normalisation of gene usage, clonotype sharing and MAIT/NKT TCR abundance was achieved by analysing the top 1000, 10 000 and 20 000 clonotypes per sample. After downsampling to 27 000 UMIs, diversity was calculated as the inverse Simpson index using the vegan R package. Paired Mann-Whitney U tests were applied to discordant twin pairs, and Benjamini-Hochberg correction was used for multiple testing. Each CDR3 protein sequence appears as one entry after TCRdb reprocessed the reads, and no DNA is included. The V and J calls were not made by the authors but by TCRdb's processing. In this sample's table one finds a few hundred thousand distinct CDR3 sequences. The ten most abundant clones make up approximately 2.8% of the sample.

These data belong to a study of monozygotic twins with inflammatory bowel disease (dated by TCRdb to about 2019). General notes on the study: The full study comprised around 28 monozygotic twin pairs: nine German pairs (four IBD-concordant, five IBD-discordant) and 19 IBD-discordant Danish pairs. Within discordant pairs, disease-associated traits were sought mainly by comparing IBD patients with their genetically identical healthy co-twins. Each individual had, on average, about 151 000 unique TCRalpha sequences and 181 000 unique TCRbeta sequences available for analysis.

From each donor, an approximately 2.5 ml peripheral blood sample was collected into PAXgene tubes and kept at -80 degrees C. Without any T cell sorting, total RNA was extracted from whole blood using the PAXgene blood miRNA kit on an automated QIAcube. Peripheral blood from monozygotic twin pairs concordant or discordant for inflammatory bowel disease was subjected to deep TCRalpha and TCRbeta repertoire profiling with unique molecular barcoding. Smoking habits were recorded for all twin pairs, and individuals were classified as current, former or never smokers. General study outcomes and caveats: Fewer clonotypes were shared with other individuals by IBD patients than by healthy twins, most markedly in patients showing signs of disease activity. No single strong signal or clonotype linked to IBD turned up in the results, so the idea that one exists was not supported. The analysis was unable to tell different T cell subtypes apart. Measured by the inverse Simpson index, TCRbeta repertoire diversity was lower in IBD patients than in their healthy co-twins. No difference in repertoire similarity was observed between concordant and discordant twins, possibly owing to limited statistical power. Background noise and inter-individual variability may have been introduced into the repertoires by the differing immunosuppressive treatments among patients.

The germline V gene yields KGHSH for CDR1 and LQKENI for CDR2. The CDR3, from cysteine to phenylalanine, totals 15 residues. Only the protein is on record. The receptor comes from a human donor with ulcerative colitis or Crohn's disease, or a healthy co-twin of an affected twin (not recorded which). Recombination linked TRBV18 to TRBJ2-7; TCRdb picks TRBD1, but there is no DNA to check that call. Sequenced material: blood. The CDR3 reads CASSPPGRGLYEQYF.